This is a list of T cell receptor beta chains from one sample in a study of T cells after yellow fever vaccination. One entry per CDR3 protein, called by TCRdb with MiXCR from the 5' RACE reads. Among some 340,000 distinct CDR3 sequences, over 8.5% were seen once, and the ten largest hold approximately 3%. Source: CD4+ T cells sorted from PBMCs, taken 45 days after the yellow fever booster vaccination. The origin of the receptors is a man between 18 and 35 years old who received the YFV17D yellow fever vaccine. CDR3s include the opening cysteine and the closing phenylalanine or tryptophan. A D gene is named only where the DNA matches it firmly. Clone size is given for some rows only: seen once, a few or many times, or a class if the clone is expanded.

size	D	V	J	DNA	CDR3
NA	NA	TRBV29-1	TRBJ2-5	TGCAGCGTTCGACTGTACCAAGAGACCCAGTACTTC	CSVRLYQETQYF
many	NA	TRBV6-5	TRBJ1-1	TGTGCCAGCAGAGATCCGGACGAAGATGAAGCTTTCTTT	CASRDPDEDEAFF
NA	NA	TRBV6-5	TRBJ2-2	TGTGCCAGCAGCAGGACCTACGGGGGCACCGGGGAGCTGTTTTTT	CASSRTYGGTGELFF
NA	NA	TRBV5-1	TRBJ1-1	TGCGCCAGCAGCGCAACAGGGTGGGACACTGAAGCTTTCTTT	CASSATGWDTEAFF
many	NA	TRBV20-1	TRBJ1-1	TGCAGTGCTCCGAGCCGGATGAACACTGAAGCTTTCTTT	CSAPSRMNTEAFF
NA	TRBD2	TRBV15	TRBJ2-5	TGTGCCACCAGCAGAGGGAGACTAGCGGAGACCCAGTACTTC	CATSRGRLAETQYF
many	NA	TRBV11-2	TRBJ1-6	TGTGCCAGCAGCTTACCAGTTTATAATTCACCCCTCCACTTT	CASSLPVYNSPLHF
few	NA	TRBV12-3/TRBV12-4	TRBJ1-1	TGTGCCAGCAGTTTAGGTTGGCAGAACACTGAAGCTTTCTTT	CASSLGWQNTEAFF
NA	NA	TRBV5-1	TRBJ1-1	TGCGCCAGCAGCTTGGCGGGGTTCACTGAAGCTTTCTTT	CASSLAGFTEAFF
NA	NA	TRBV24-1	TRBJ1-3	TGTGCCACCAGTGACCCGGCAGTCTCTGGAAACACCATATATTTT	CATSDPAVSGNTIYF
many	NA	TRBV12-3/TRBV12-4	TRBJ1-1	TGTGCCAGCAGTTGGACGGGCACTGAAGCTTTCTTT	CASSWTGTEAFF
many	NA	TRBV4-2	TRBJ1-2	TGTGCCAGCAGCCAAGATGGCAGGCGCTACACCTTC	CASSQDGRRYTF
NA	NA	TRBV5-1	TRBJ1-2	TGCGCCAGCAGCTTGGTAGCGGACAGCGGTTCGGGCTACACCTTC	CASSLVADSGSGYTF
NA	NA	TRBV20-1	TRBJ1-5	TGCAGTGCTAGCCCCGGGGCAGCCAATCAGCCCCAGCATTTT	CSASPGAANQPQHF
NA	NA	TRBV5-4	TRBJ2-3	TGTGCCAGCAGCTCGGGGGGCTTCCAAGATACGCAGTATTTT	CASSSGGFQDTQYF
few	NA	TRBV12-3/TRBV12-4	TRBJ1-5	TGTGCCAGCAGTTTGGTCGTAGTGGGTCAGCCCCAGCATTTT	CASSLVVVGQPQHF
few	TRBD2	TRBV4-2	TRBJ2-7	TGTGCCAGCAGCCAAGAAGGGATAGCGGGGGTAGACGAGCAGTACTTC	CASSQEGIAGVDEQYF
NA	NA	TRBV20-1	TRBJ2-5	TGCAGTGCTAGAGATGCGACGGGGGGCGGAGAGACCCAGTACTTC	CSARDATGGGETQYF
NA	NA	TRBV6-5	TRBJ1-4	TGTGCCAGCAGGAACGCAGGGGCAGCTAATGAAAAACTGTTTTTT	CASRNAGAANEKLFF
few	TRBD1	TRBV9	TRBJ1-4	TGTGCCAGCAGCCCAGGACAGGGGCCCAGTGAAAAACTGTTTTTT	CASSPGQGPSEKLFF
NA	NA	TRBV4-1	TRBJ1-4	TGCGCCAGCAGCCGCCGAGACGAAGTTGCAACTAATGAAAAACTGTTTTTT	CASSRRDEVATNEKLFF
few	TRBD1	TRBV4-3	TRBJ1-2	TGCGCCAGCAGCCAAGATAGGGGGCATGGCTACACCTTC	CASSQDRGHGYTF
NA	NA	TRBV27	TRBJ2-2	TGTGCCAGCAGTCCCGATCGACACCGTCGGGGGGAGCTGTTTTTT	CASSPDRHRRGELFF
NA	TRBD2	TRBV19	TRBJ2-7	TGTGCCAGTAGTCGCAATTCGGGGGGCTACGAGCAGTACTTC	CASSRNSGGYEQYF
many	NA	TRBV20-1	TRBJ2-4	TGCAGTGCAGGGGGGGGGTTTCTAAACATTCAGTACTTC	CSAGGGFLNIQYF
few	TRBD2	TRBV4-1	TRBJ2-1	TGCGCCAGCAGCCAACTGGGGACTAGCGGGGGGGTCAATGAGCAGTTCTTC	CASSQLGTSGGVNEQFF